The 9 T cell receptor beta chains presented below share a single source sample, sequenced in a study of long-term antiretroviral therapy in people with HIV. With survey level as its setting, the immunoSEQ assay was v3.0. Method: immunoSEQ multiplex PCR; TCRdb's copy keeps in-frame clones and lacks some. This table holds more than 35,000 clones, roughly 90% found once. The sequenced sample was unsorted PBMCs, obtained just before starting antiretroviral therapy. The receptor set was obtained from a young woman with HIV.

The V and J genes are TRBV11-1 and TRBJ2-3; 7 positions agree with TRBD2. Germline V gives CDR1 SGHAT, CDR2 FQDESV (reference sequence). With 5 bases clipped from V and 5 bases from J, the junction kept 22 bases outside the gene matches. This CDR3 is 19 amino acids long. The CDR3 DNA follows: TGTGCCAGCAGCCCGACCCGATTGACTAGCAGAGGGTATCAAGATACGCAGTATTTT. Translated, it gives CASSPTRLTSRGYQDTQYF.

V and J are TRBV20-1 and TRBJ2-1; D gene unclear. In germline, CDR1 is DFQATT, CDR2 SNEGSKA (reference sequence). Trimming pared 2 bases from V and 8 bases from J, leaving 7 bases between. The CDR3 is 11 amino acids. CDR3 in amino acids: CSARRNHEQFF. The DNA of the CDR3 is TGCAGTGCTAGACGAAACCATGAGCAGTTCTTC.

This CDR3 reads CASSPSGQAHSYEQYF. CDR3 nucleotides: TGTGCCAGCTCACCCTCAGGACAGGCCCATTCCTACGAGCAGTACTTC. The V call is TRBV18, the J call TRBJ2-7, with 7 bases fitting TRBD1. This CDR3 is built from 16 residues. V dropped 3 bases and J dropped 1; count of bases not matched to a gene: 9. Per germline, CDR1 KGHSH and CDR2 LQKENI.

This clone was counted between two and nine times. The V gene is TRBV5-1, the J gene TRBJ2-2, with D perhaps being TRBD1 or TRBD2 (5 bases each). V was clipped by 4 bases and J by 7 bases, with 14 bases between them. The CDR3 sequence is 14 residues long. In germline, CDR1 is SGHRS, CDR2 YFSETQ. CDR3 amino acids: CASSLGEIGGELFF. DNA of the CDR3: TGCGCCAGCAGCCTGGGGGAGATCGGCGGGGAGCTGTTTTTT.

The V call is TRBV10-3, the J call TRBJ2-5; 9 bases agree with TRBD1. The V segment lost 2 bases and the J segment 6 bases; nucleotides outside the gene matches: 13. The CDR3 has 17 residues. From germline, CDR1 is ENHRY and CDR2 SYGVKD. CDR3 region: CAISETPEEGTGKTQYF. The DNA for the CDR3 is TGTGCCATCAGTGAGACCCCGGAGGAGGGGACAGGGAAGACCCAGTACTTC.

The chain joins TRBV5-4 to TRBJ2-5; a possible D gene is TRBD1 (6 bases). The CDR3 contains 16 residues. V gave up 4 bases and J gave up 1 base, with 17 bases separating them. The germline V gene encodes CDR1 SGHNT and CDR2 YYREEE (reference sequence). As DNA, the CDR3 is TGTGCCAGCAGCCCAAACAGGGTTAACCTCCAAGAGACCCAGTACTTC. It encodes CASSPNRVNLQETQYF.

In nucleotides, the CDR3 is TGTGCCAGCAGCCCCTGGACAGGTCGAGGTGAAAAACTGTTTTTT. This codes for CASSPWTGRGEKLFF. The chain links TRBV9 to TRBJ1-4; 7 bases line up with TRBD1. Germline CDR1 SGDLS, CDR2 YYNGEE. Trimming at V came to 4 bases and at J to 7 bases, leaving 10 bases not matched to a gene. CDR3 length equals 15 residues.

V gene TRBV19 combines with J gene TRBJ2-5, with D possibly matching TRBD2 (6 bases). Matching the DNA end better, TRBJ2-7 makes the J call doubtful. The CDR3 spans 15 residues. Germline lookup yields CDR1 LNHDA and CDR2 SQIVND (reference sequence). In DNA, the CDR3 is TGTGCCAGTAGTATAGGGAGGGGTTGGGCCTACGAGCAGTACTTC. Its translation: CASSIGRGWAYEQYF.

The sample holds one count of this clone. V and J are TRBV28 and TRBJ2-1; the D gene is possibly TRBD1 (5 bases). From germline, CDR1 is MDHEN and CDR2 SYDVKM. This CDR3 has 15 residues. Trimming shortened V by 7 bases and J by 2 bases, and 15 bases separated the two germline ends. DNA for the CDR3: TGTGCCAGCACGACTGGACACCGACCCTACAATGAGCAGTTCTTC. Translation gives CASTTGHRPYNEQFF. Looking up the rest from reference TRBV28 and TRBJ2-1 gives the full variable domain: DVKVTQSSRYLVKRTGEKVFLECVQDMDHENMFWYRQDPGLGLRLIYFSYDVKMKEKGDIPEGYSVSREKKERFSLILESASTNQTSMYLCASTTGHRPYNEQFFGPGTRLTVL.